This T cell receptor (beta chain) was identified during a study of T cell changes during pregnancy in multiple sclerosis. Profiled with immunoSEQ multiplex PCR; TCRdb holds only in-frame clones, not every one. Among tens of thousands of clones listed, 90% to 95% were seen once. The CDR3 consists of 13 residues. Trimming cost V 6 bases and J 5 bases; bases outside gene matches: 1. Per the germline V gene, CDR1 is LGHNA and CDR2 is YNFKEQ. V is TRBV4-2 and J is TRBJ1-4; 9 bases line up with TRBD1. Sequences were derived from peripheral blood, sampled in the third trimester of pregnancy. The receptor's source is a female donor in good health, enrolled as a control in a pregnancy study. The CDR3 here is CASRGTGNEKLFF. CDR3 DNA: TGTGCCAGCAGGGGGACAGGGAATGAAAAACTGTTTTTT.